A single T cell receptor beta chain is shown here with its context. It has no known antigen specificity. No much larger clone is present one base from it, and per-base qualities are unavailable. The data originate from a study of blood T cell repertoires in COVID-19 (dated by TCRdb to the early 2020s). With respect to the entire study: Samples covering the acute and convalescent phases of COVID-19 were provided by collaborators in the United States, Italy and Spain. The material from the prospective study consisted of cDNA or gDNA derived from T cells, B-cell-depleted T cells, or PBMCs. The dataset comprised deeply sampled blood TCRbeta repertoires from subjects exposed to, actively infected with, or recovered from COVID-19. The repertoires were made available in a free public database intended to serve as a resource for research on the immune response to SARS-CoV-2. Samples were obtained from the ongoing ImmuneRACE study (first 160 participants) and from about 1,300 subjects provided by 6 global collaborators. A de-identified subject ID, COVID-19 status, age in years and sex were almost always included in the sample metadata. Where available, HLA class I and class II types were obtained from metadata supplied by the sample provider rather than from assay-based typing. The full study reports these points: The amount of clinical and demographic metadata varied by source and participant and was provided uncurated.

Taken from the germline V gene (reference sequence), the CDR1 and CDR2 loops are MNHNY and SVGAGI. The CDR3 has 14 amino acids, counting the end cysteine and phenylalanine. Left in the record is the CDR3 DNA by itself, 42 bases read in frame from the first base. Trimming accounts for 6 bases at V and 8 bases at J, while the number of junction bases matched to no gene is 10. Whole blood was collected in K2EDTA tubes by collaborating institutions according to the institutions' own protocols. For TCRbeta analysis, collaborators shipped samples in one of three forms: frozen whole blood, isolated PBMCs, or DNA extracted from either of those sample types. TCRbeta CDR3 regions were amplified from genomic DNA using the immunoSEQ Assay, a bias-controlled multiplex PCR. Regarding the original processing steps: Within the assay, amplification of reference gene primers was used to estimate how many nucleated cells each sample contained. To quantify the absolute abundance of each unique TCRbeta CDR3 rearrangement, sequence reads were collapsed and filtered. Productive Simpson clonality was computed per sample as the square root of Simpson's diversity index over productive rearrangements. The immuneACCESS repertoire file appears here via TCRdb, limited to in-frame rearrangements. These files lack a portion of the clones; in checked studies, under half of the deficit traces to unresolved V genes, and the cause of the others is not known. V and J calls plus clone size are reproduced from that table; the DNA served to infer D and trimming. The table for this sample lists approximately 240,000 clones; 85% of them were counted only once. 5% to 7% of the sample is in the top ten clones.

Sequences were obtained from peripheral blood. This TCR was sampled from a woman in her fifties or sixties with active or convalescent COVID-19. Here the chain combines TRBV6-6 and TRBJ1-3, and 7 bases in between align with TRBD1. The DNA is TGTGCCAGCAGCCCCGGTACAGGGGTCTACACCATATATTTT. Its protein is CASSPGTGVYTIYF.